These 10 T cell receptor beta chains were all obtained from the same sample, sequenced in a study of cytomegalovirus exposure and HLA in healthy donors. Researchers ran the PCR with 60 Vbeta and 13 Jbeta primers. Sequenced by immunoSEQ multiplex PCR; TCRdb stores in-frame clones only, minus some. The table shows roughly 150,000 clones, with about 64% occurring only once. The sequencing sample was made of PBMCs. Receptors originate from a man in his 60s in good health and CMV-seronegative.

The chain combines TRBV30 with TRBJ2-2; 11 bases line up with TRBD1. V was pared by 5 bases and J by 6 bases, with 8 bases of the junction left unmatched. Germline V gene data show CDR1 as GTSNPN and CDR2 as SVGIG (reference sequence). This CDR3 has 15 amino acids. The CDR3 sequence: CAWEHPGQGAGELFF. Written as DNA, the CDR3 is TGTGCCTGGGAGCACCCGGGACAGGGGGCCGGGGAGCTGTTTTTT.

V is TRBV30 and J is TRBJ2-4, with 7 bases identical to TRBD2. This CDR3 is 15 amino acids long. The germline gives CDR1 GTSNPN, CDR2 SVGIG (reference sequence). V was clipped by 5 bases and J by 4 bases; unmatched bases: 11. This CDR3 is CAWGPGTTLKNIQYF. The DNA for the CDR3 is TGTGCCTGGGGCCCCGGGACTACCCTTAAAAACATTCAGTACTTC.

J is TRBJ1-1 and V is TRBV29-1; the match to TRBD1 covers 9 bases. CDR1 is SQVTM and CDR2 is ANQGSEA in the germline V gene. V trimming: 7 bases; J trimming: 1 base; junction bases outside the gene matches: 4. The CDR3 is 13 residues long. Here the CDR3 reads CSGTQGANTEAFF. Here the CDR3 DNA reads TGCAGCGGCACACAGGGGGCGAACACTGAAGCTTTCTTT.

The chain recombines TRBV7-8 with TRBJ1-1; no clear D. This CDR3 contains 13 residues. Germline V lookup: CDR1 SGHVS, CDR2 FQNEAQ. V lost 5 bases, J lost 0 bases, and 7 bases lay in between. The CDR3 here is CASSVTMNTEAFF. As DNA, the CDR3 is TGTGCCAGCAGCGTTACAATGAACACTGAAGCTTTCTTT.

This clone was seen a few times. The CDR3 nucleotides read TGTGCCAGCAGCCAGACTAGCGGGGGGTACAATGAGCAGTTCTTC. Translated: CASSQTSGGYNEQFF. The genes are TRBV7-9 and TRBJ2-1; 13 bases fit TRBD2. The V gene's germline CDR1 is SEHNR and CDR2 FQNEAQ (reference sequence). CDR3 length equals 15 residues. The J segment lost 4 bases and the V segment lost 5 bases, leaving 2 bases of the junction unmatched.

J is TRBJ2-7 and V is TRBV6-1, with TRBD2 matching over 11 bases. This CDR3 contains 14 residues. CDR1 is MNHNS and CDR2 is SASEGT in the germline V gene. The ends lost 6 bases at V and 3 bases at J; junction bases unmatched: 4. As DNA, the CDR3 is TGTGCCAGCAGCAAGACTAGCGGGATCTACGAGCAGTACTTC. This sequence encodes CASSKTSGIYEQYF.

CDR3 in DNA: TGTGCCAGCAGCCTCGGACTAGTGGCGACAGATACGCAGTATTTT. Residues: CASSLGLVATDTQYF. This sequence joins TRBV6-5 and TRBJ2-3; 7 nucleotides line up with TRBD2. The CDR3 extends over 15 amino acids. Trimming at V came to 6 bases and at J to 3 bases, leaving 9 bases not matched to a gene. Looked up from germline, CDR1 is MNHEY and CDR2 is SVGAGI.

The chain has TRBV5-1 and TRBJ1-6; D might be TRBD1 (5 bases). The germline V gene encodes CDR1 SGHRS and CDR2 YFSETQ. The CDR3 has 15 amino acids. V was pared by 0 bases and J by 8 bases, with 12 bases between. Written as DNA, the CDR3 is TGCGCCAGCAGCTTGGTAGGGGTTCAGGATTCACCCCTCCACTTT. Protein sequence: CASSLVGVQDSPLHF.

This clone was counted a few times. The V gene is TRBV5-1, the J gene TRBJ1-4; 7 bases map to TRBD1. V lost 0 bases to trimming and J lost 7 bases; unmatched junction nucleotides: 3. This CDR3 has 14 residues. Germline V gene data show CDR1 as SGHRS and CDR2 as YFSETQ. CDR3 protein: CASSLDRGGEKLFF. The CDR3 nucleotides read TGCGCCAGCAGCTTGGACAGGGGAGGTGAAAAACTGTTTTTT.

This clone was found once. The chain is built from TRBV7-2 and TRBJ2-1, with 7 bases fitting TRBD1. The trim removed 4 bases at V and 4 bases at J, leaving 7 bases unmatched. In germline, CDR1 is SGHTA, CDR2 FQGNSA. The CDR3 consists of 15 residues. CDR3 in amino acids: CASSYEQGIYNEQFF. CDR3 bases: TGTGCCAGCAGCTATGAACAGGGGATTTACAATGAGCAGTTCTTC.